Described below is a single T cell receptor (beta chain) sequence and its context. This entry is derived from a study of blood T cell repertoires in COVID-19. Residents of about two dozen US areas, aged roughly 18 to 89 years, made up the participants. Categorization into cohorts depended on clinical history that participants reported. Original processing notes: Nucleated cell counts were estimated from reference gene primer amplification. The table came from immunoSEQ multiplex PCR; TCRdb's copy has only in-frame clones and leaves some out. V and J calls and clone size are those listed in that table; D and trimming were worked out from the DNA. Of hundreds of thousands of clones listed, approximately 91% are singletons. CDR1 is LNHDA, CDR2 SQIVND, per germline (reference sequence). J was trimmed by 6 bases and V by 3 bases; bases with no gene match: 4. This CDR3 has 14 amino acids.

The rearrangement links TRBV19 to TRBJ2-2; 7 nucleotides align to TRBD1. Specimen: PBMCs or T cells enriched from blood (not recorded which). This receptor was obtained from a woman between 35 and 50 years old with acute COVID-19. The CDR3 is CASSIVTGSGELFF. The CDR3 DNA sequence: TGTGCCAGTAGTATCGTGACAGGGTCCGGGGAGCTGTTTTTT.